This T cell receptor (beta chain) was recorded in a study of T cells in Graves' hyperthyroidism and ophthalmopathy. The V end was cut by 0 bases, the J end by 0 bases, with 6 bases between. Germline values: CDR1 LNHNV, CDR2 YYDKDF (reference sequence). The CDR3 totals 14 residues. The source material, RNA transcripts, was used to amplify TCR beta CDR3 regions. HTBI primers were the set used in a first-round RT-PCR of the TCR CDR3. In TCRdb, the multiplex PCR reads were re-called with MiXCR into one record per CDR3 protein. Counted here are under 350,000 distinct CDR3 sequences, roughly 15% occurring once; the ten biggest clones make up 7.8%.

The TCR comes from a woman in her twenties or thirties with Graves' hyperthyroidism that later progressed to Graves' ophthalmopathy. V and J are TRBV15 and TRBJ2-7; no reliable D call. Material: blood. Here the CDR3 DNA reads TGTGCCACCAGCAGAGATTTTTCCTCCTACGAGCAGTACTTC. The encoded protein is CATSRDFSSYEQYF.